This TCR beta chain was obtained from a study of blood T cell repertoires in COVID-19. Study context: Samples of COVID-19 (acute and convalescent) were obtained from the United States, Italy and Spain.

Only in-frame clones appear in the TCRdb table, and some are missing; sequencing was by immunoSEQ multiplex PCR. The repertoire holds under 200,000 clones, with roughly 88% as singletons. Recovered participants had two consecutive negative NP/OP PCR tests, healthcare professional clearance, or symptom resolution. With 3 bases clipped from V and 9 bases from J, the junction kept 5 bases outside the gene matches. The CDR3 is 14 residues long. Germline V gene sequence: CDR1 KGHSH, CDR2 LQKENI. The sample comprised PBMCs or T cells enriched from blood (not recorded which). The TCR comes from a woman aged 50 to 60 who had recovered from COVID-19. The chain joins TRBV18 to TRBJ1-6, with 7 bases lining up with TRBD1. The DNA for the CDR3 is TGTGCCAGCTCACCCGGGACAGACGGTTCACCCCTCCACTTT. This sequence encodes CASSPGTDGSPLHF.